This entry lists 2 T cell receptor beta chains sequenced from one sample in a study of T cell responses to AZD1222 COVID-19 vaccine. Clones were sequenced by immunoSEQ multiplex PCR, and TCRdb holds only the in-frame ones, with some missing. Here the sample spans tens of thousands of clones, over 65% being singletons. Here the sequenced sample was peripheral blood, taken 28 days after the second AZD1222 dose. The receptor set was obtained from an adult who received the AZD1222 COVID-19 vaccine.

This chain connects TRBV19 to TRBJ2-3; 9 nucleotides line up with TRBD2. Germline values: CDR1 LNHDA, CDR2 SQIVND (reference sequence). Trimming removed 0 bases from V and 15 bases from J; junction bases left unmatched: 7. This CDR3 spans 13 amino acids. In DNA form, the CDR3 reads TGTGCCAGTAGTATAGATCTCCTAGCGGGACAATATTTT. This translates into CASSIDLLAGQYF.

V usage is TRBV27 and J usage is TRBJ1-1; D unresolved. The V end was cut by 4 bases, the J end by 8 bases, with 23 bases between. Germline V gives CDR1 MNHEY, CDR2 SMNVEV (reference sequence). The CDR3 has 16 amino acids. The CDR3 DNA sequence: TGTGCCAGCAGTTGGTCTGGAAGGGTGCCCGCGGCGGAAGCTTTCTTT. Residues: CASSWSGRVPAAEAFF.